Listed below are T cell receptor beta chains from one sample, sequenced in a study of T cell responses to AZD1222 COVID-19 vaccine. Profiling relied on immunoSEQ multiplex PCR, and the TCRdb table lists in-frame clones only, not all of them. The data show about 150,000 clones, roughly 90% seen once. Sequenced here: peripheral blood, sampled on day 0 of AZD1222 vaccination. All receptors come from an adult in good health. Each CDR3 is given with its conserved first and last residue. The order of the fields is CDR3 protein, V gene, J gene.

CDR3 protein: CASSKTTNTGELFF
V gene: TRBV7-3
J gene: TRBJ2-2

CDR3 protein: CASSVGQATGELFF
V gene: TRBV5-1
J gene: TRBJ2-2

CDR3 protein: CASSVSFLAGGRQFF
V gene: TRBV9
J gene: TRBJ2-1

CDR3 protein: CASSELGGTSYGYTF
V gene: TRBV6-1
J gene: TRBJ1-2

CDR3 protein: CASSYSSGAPNEKLFF
V gene: TRBV6-5
J gene: TRBJ1-4

CDR3 protein: CATSDPSGRESIEQFF
V gene: TRBV24-1
J gene: TRBJ2-1

CDR3 protein: CASSLTPAANTEAFF
V gene: TRBV5-6
J gene: TRBJ1-1

CDR3 protein: CASSARPSQGEQYF
V gene: TRBV19
J gene: TRBJ2-7

CDR3 protein: CASSLSIRTYEQYF
V gene: TRBV7-9
J gene: TRBJ2-7

CDR3 protein: CASSLFITDTQYF
V gene: TRBV11-1
J gene: TRBJ2-3

CDR3 protein: CASSQAIRENTGELFF
V gene: TRBV4-3
J gene: TRBJ2-2

CDR3 protein: CASSLGRNQPQHF
V gene: TRBV5-6
J gene: TRBJ1-5

CDR3 protein: CASSAPGTGRNEQFF
V gene: TRBV9
J gene: TRBJ2-1

CDR3 protein: CASSFPENYGYTF
V gene: TRBV28
J gene: TRBJ1-2

CDR3 protein: CASSLAVGSSGNTIYF
V gene: TRBV7-9
J gene: TRBJ1-3

CDR3 protein: CASSVGLDRVYEQYF
V gene: TRBV9
J gene: TRBJ2-7

CDR3 protein: CASSARVAGVTDTQYF
V gene: TRBV9
J gene: TRBJ2-3

CDR3 protein: CASNLDNSPLHF
V gene: TRBV9
J gene: TRBJ1-6

CDR3 protein: CASSNRGGSGTGELFF
V gene: TRBV7-8
J gene: TRBJ2-2

CDR3 protein: CASSDRYIGWAEAFF
V gene: TRBV7-8
J gene: TRBJ1-1